This TCR beta chain derives from a study of OX40 agonist ivuxolimab in advanced cancers. Study as a whole: While on treatment, patients had intravenous ivuxolimab at 0.01 to 10 mg/kg every 2 weeks.

Assay: immunoSEQ multiplex PCR; the TCRdb copy retains only in-frame clones and omits some. The sample has roughly 70,000 clones, around 86% seen once. Trimming shortened V by 4 bases and J by 10 bases, and 14 bases separated the two germline ends. Germline lookup yields CDR1 MDHEN and CDR2 SYDVKM. This CDR3 is 13 amino acids long. The receptor was isolated from an adult with an advanced solid tumor such as melanoma, head and neck, liver or kidney cancer. The V gene is TRBV28, the J gene TRBJ2-1; D possibly corresponds to TRBD2 (6 bases). This specimen consisted of CD4+ or CD8+ T cells sorted from blood, obtained in a trial of the OX40 agonist ivuxolimab. The CDR3, as DNA: TGTGCCAGCAGTTCCGGGACTTTTCTCGAGCAGTTCTTC. Protein sequence: CASSSGTFLEQFF.